The clone carrying this T cell receptor (beta chain) was detected a few times. Its specificity is not known. The CDR3 is 15 amino acids. V was clipped by 2 bases and J by 3 bases, with 11 bases between them. Germline V gives CDR1 PRHDT, CDR2 FYEKMQ (reference sequence). This sample is part of a study of cytomegalovirus exposure and HLA in healthy donors. Broader study findings: Researchers counted 164 TCR beta chains as cytomegalovirus-associated.

The primer mix had 60 Vbeta and 13 Jbeta primers. Measured with immunoSEQ multiplex PCR; TCRdb has only the in-frame clones, and not every one. The sample has about 130,000 clones, around 76% seen once. The V and J genes are TRBV13 and TRBJ1-5; D uncertain. Sequencing was performed on PBMCs. This TCR was sampled from a woman in her fifties or sixties in good health and CMV-seronegative. CDR3 nucleotide sequence: TGTGCCAGCAGCTTAACCTCAGGTACCAATCAGCCCCAGCATTTT. Protein: CASSLTSGTNQPQHF.